These 6 T cell receptor beta chains came from one sample sequenced in a study of cytomegalovirus exposure and HLA in healthy donors. The assay was immunoSEQ multiplex PCR, and TCRdb's table has in-frame clones only and misses some. The top ten clones hold about 1.1% of a sample with more than 90,000 clones, approximately 93% of them seen once. Sequencing input: PBMCs. These TCRs come from a woman in her 30s in good health and CMV-seropositive.

The chain employs TRBV19 and TRBJ1-5; 11 bases fit TRBD1. The CDR3 loop spans 19 amino acids. Germline CDR1 LNHDA, CDR2 SQIVND (reference sequence). V lost 5 bases to trimming and J lost 3 bases; unmatched junction nucleotides: 15. In DNA, the CDR3 is TGTGCCAGTAGTCGAAGGACAGGGGGCGGCGTTTTCTTCAATCAGCCCCAGCATTTT. It is translated as CASSRRTGGGVFFNQPQHF. The variable domain in full, completed from reference TRBV19 and TRBJ1-5, reads DGGITQSPKYLFRKEGQNVTLSCEQNLNHDAMYWYRQDPGQGLRLIYYSQIVNDFQKGDIAEGYSVSREKKESFPLTVTSAQKNPTAFYLCASSRRTGGGVFFNQPQHFGDGTRLSIL.

The chain links TRBV10-3 to TRBJ1-3, with TRBD1 identical over 7 bases. V was clipped by 10 bases and J by 0 bases; unmatched bases: 9. The CDR3 runs to 15 residues. CDR1 is ENHRY and CDR2 is SYGVKD in the germline V gene. The CDR3 nucleotides read TGTGCCAGTGGGGACAGCGCAATCTCTGGAAACACCATATATTTT. Protein sequence: CASGDSAISGNTIYF.

V gene TRBV2 combines with J gene TRBJ1-1, with D hard to call. The CDR3 consists of 12 residues. Trimming cost V 6 bases and J 4 bases, with 9 bases left between them. Germline V gene lookup returns CDR1 SNHLY and CDR2 FYNNEI. The chain's CDR3 is CASRFSSTEAFF. The DNA for the CDR3 is TGTGCCAGCAGGTTTAGTAGCACTGAAGCTTTCTTT.

The CDR3 nucleotides are TGTGCCAGCAGCAAAAATCCTCCGAGCTCTGGGGCCAACGTCCTGACTTTC. Its protein product is CASSKNPPSSGANVLTF. The chain recombines TRBV21-1 with TRBJ2-6; the table's D call, TRBD2, was not checked against the DNA. TRBV21-1 is termed a pseudogene. There are 17 residues in the CDR3.

Of note for this clone: Other DNA sequences in the same sample also yield this CDR3. The rearrangement uses TRBV4-3 and TRBJ2-3, with 9 bases lining up with TRBD2. The junction had 6 bases not matched to a gene; V was cut back by 2 bases and J by 0 bases. The germline gives CDR1 LGHNA, CDR2 YSLEER. The CDR3 extends over 17 amino acids. The CDR3 sequence: CASSQNPTSGSTDTQYF. The CDR3 DNA reads TGCGCCAGCAGCCAAAACCCGACTAGCGGTAGCACAGATACGCAGTATTTT.

This clone was recorded many times. V and J are TRBV25-1 and TRBJ1-1; no reliable D call. V dropped 2 bases and J dropped 0 bases, with 4 bases sitting between them. The CDR3 length is 13 residues. Germline CDR1 is MGHDK and CDR2 is SYGVNS. The CDR3 here is CASSEGMNTEAFF. CDR3 DNA sequence: TGTGCCAGCAGTGAAGGCATGAACACTGAAGCTTTCTTT.